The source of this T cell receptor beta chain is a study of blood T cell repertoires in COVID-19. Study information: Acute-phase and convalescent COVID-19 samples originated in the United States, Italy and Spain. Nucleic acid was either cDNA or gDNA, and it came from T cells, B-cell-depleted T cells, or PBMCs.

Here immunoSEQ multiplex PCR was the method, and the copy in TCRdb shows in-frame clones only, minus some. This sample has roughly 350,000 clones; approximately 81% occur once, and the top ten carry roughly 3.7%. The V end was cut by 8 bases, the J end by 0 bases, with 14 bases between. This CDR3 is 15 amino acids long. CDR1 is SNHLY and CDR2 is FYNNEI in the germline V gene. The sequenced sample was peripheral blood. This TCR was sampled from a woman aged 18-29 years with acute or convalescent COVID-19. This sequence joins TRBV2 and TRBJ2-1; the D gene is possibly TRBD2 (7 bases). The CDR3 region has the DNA TGTGCCAGCCGAAGAGGGGGGGCCTCCTACAATGAGCAGTTCTTC. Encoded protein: CASRRGGASYNEQFF. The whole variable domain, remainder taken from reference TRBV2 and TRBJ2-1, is EPEVTQTPSHQVTQMGQEVILRCVPISNHLYFYWYRQILGQKVEFLVSFYNNEISEKSEIFDDQFSVERPDGSNFTLKIRSTKLEDSAMYFCASRRGGASYNEQFFGPGTRLTVL.